One and the same sample provided the 26 T cell receptor beta chains below, sequenced in a study of memory CD8 T cells in hepatitis C reinfection (dated by TCRdb to 2016 to 2017). The sample's time point, from its label and the paper: peak reinfection, 3 to 8 weeks after reinfection detection. Sorted cells were sequenced directly ex vivo, without in vitro expansion prior to TCR sequencing. Library method: the immunoSEQ multiplex PCR assay. Held by TCRdb, this immuneACCESS table contains in-frame sequences only and omits some clones. Under half of the omission traces to an unresolved V gene where checked; the cause of the rest is unknown. This sample has 40,000 to 45,000 clones in its table, and 88% of those were observed once. The ten largest clones take up more than 0.95% of the sample. Specimen: naive CD8+ T cells sorted from blood. The cell subset or site tag for this specimen amounts to: total naive CD8+CD45RO- T cells. These receptors were taken from a young man with hepatitis C virus infection.

The chain employs TRBV9 and TRBJ2-6; D is unclear. This CDR3 has 14 residues. Germline CDR1 SGDLS, CDR2 YYNGEE. V lost 3 bases, J lost 2 bases, and 6 bases lay in between. The CDR3 nucleotides are TGTGCCAGCAGCGACAGCACTGGGGCCAACGTCCTGACTTTC. This codes for CASSDSTGANVLTF.

The J gene is TRBJ2-1, the V gene TRBV9; 8 positions agree with TRBD2. Looked up from germline, CDR1 is SGDLS and CDR2 is YYNGEE. V gave up 1 base and J gave up 8 bases; unmatched junction bases: 5. This CDR3 comprises 14 residues. As DNA, the CDR3 is TGTGCCAGCAGCGTATCCGGGAGGGGGGATGAGCAGTTCTTC. It is translated as CASSVSGRGDEQFF. The full variable domain, its missing parts supplied by reference TRBV9 and TRBJ2-1, is DSGVTQTPKHLITATGQRVTLRCSPRSGDLSVYWYQQSLDQGLQFLIQYYNGEERAKGNILERFSAQQFPDLHSELNLSSLELGDSALYFCASSVSGRGDEQFFGPGTRLTVL.

The genes are TRBV4-1 and TRBJ2-1, with 11 bases that match TRBD2. The germline gives CDR1 MGHRA, CDR2 YSYEKL. V dropped 4 bases and J dropped 7; count of bases not matched to a gene: 3. This CDR3 comprises 14 residues. In nucleotides, the CDR3 is TGCGCCAGCAGCCTGACTAGCGGGGCGAATGAGCAGTTCTTC. Residues: CASSLTSGANEQFF.

V gene TRBV21-1 combines with J gene TRBJ2-1; TRBD1, the table's D call, lacks a check against the DNA. TRBV21-1 is a listed pseudogene. CDR3 length: 18 residues. The CDR3: CASSPLWLGTKATNEQFF. CDR3 nucleotide sequence: TGTGCCAGCAGCCCATTGTGGTTAGGGACAAAGGCGACGAATGAGCAGTTCTTC.

The rearrangement links TRBV6-5 to TRBJ2-7, with 8 bases lining up with TRBD2. The CDR3 runs to 14 residues. The V gene end was trimmed by 5 bases and the J gene end by 2 bases; junction bases not matched to a gene: 5. Germline CDR1 is MNHEY and CDR2 is SVGAGI. The CDR3 here is CASSPGGETYEQYF. The CDR3 DNA follows: TGTGCCAGCAGTCCGGGAGGGGAAACCTACGAGCAGTACTTC.

This clone was seen only once. This chain joins TRBV6-1 and TRBJ2-1, with 8 bases matching TRBD2. The V and J ends lost 10 bases and 5 bases, in that order; junction bases with no gene match: 7. This CDR3 has 13 residues. From germline, CDR1 is MNHNS and CDR2 SASEGT. CDR3: CATTGGGHNEQFF. For the CDR3, the DNA is TGTGCCACCACAGGCGGGGGGCACAATGAGCAGTTCTTC.

This sequence joins TRBV5-1 and TRBJ2-6; unclear D gene. The CDR3 totals 16 residues. Trimming removed 0 bases at V and 0 bases at J, with 7 bases between. The germline V gene encodes CDR1 SGHRS and CDR2 YFSETQ. CDR3 DNA: TGCGCCAGCAGCTTGGCCGAGCTCTCTGGGGCCAACGTCCTGACTTTC. Translated: CASSLAELSGANVLTF.

The genes are TRBV28 and TRBJ2-4; D possibly corresponds to TRBD2 (6 bases). Trimming removed 7 bases from V and 0 bases from J, with 16 bases in between. This CDR3 is built from 16 residues. Germline-derived CDR1 and CDR2 are MDHEN and SYDVKM. CDR3: CASNSPGDLAKNIQYF. In DNA, the CDR3 is TGTGCCAGCAATTCCCCGGGAGATCTAGCCAAAAACATTCAGTACTTC. Using reference TRBV28 and TRBJ2-4 for the parts outside the CDR3, the full variable domain is DVKVTQSSRYLVKRTGEKVFLECVQDMDHENMFWYRQDPGLGLRLIYFSYDVKMKEKGDIPEGYSVSREKKERFSLILESASTNQTSMYLCASNSPGDLAKNIQYFGAGTRLSVL.

With respect to this clone: The junction departs from germline at one end; a sequencing error may be responsible. In DNA form, the CDR3 reads TGCGCCAGCAGTCCTCTTCTAAGCTCCACCGGGGGGCTGTTTTTT. Amino acid sequence: CASSPLLSSTGGLFF. The chain has TRBV10-2 and TRBJ2-2, with D perhaps matching TRBD2 (6 bases). This CDR3 has 15 amino acids. Germline values: CDR1 WSHSY, CDR2 SAAADI.

This clone was counted only a few times. V gene TRBV9 combines with J gene TRBJ2-5, with 7 bases aligning to TRBD1. This CDR3 spans 15 amino acids. Unmatched junction bases numbered 9, after V lost 2 bases and J lost 5 bases. The germline V gene has CDR1 SGDLS and CDR2 YYNGEE. This CDR3 is CASSVEGAQGETQYF. CDR3 DNA: TGTGCCAGCAGCGTCGAGGGGGCGCAGGGGGAGACCCAGTACTTC. Based on the CDR3 plus reference TRBV9 and TRBJ2-5, the full variable domain is DSGVTQTPKHLITATGQRVTLRCSPRSGDLSVYWYQQSLDQGLQFLIQYYNGEERAKGNILERFSAQQFPDLHSELNLSSLELGDSALYFCASSVEGAQGETQYFGPGTRLLVL.

This clone was observed once. V and J are TRBV7-2 and TRBJ2-5; unclear D gene. Germline assignment: CDR1 SGHTA and CDR2 FQGNSA. V shed 5 bases and J shed 1 base, with 11 bases lying between them. This CDR3 comprises 14 residues. In DNA, the CDR3 is TGTGCCAGCAGCCCCTCCAACAGCCAAGAGACCCAGTACTTC. Translated: CASSPSNSQETQYF.

The gene calls are TRBV7-9 and TRBJ1-3; no clear D gene. Germline lookup yields CDR1 SEHNR and CDR2 FQNEAQ (reference sequence). The CDR3 has 14 residues. V was clipped by 3 bases and J by 4 bases, with 10 bases between them. CDR3 DNA: TGTGCCAGCAGCTTTTCCGCGAGAGGAAACACCATATATTTT. It encodes CASSFSARGNTIYF.

The V gene is TRBV7-9, the J gene TRBJ1-3, with D tentatively TRBD1 (5 bases). V was clipped by 5 bases and J by 4 bases, with 24 bases between them. Germline CDR1 and CDR2: SEHNR and FQNEAQ (reference sequence). This CDR3 contains 18 residues. The CDR3 loop is CASSPSWGRINPGNTIYF. As DNA, the CDR3 is TGTGCCAGCAGCCCAAGCTGGGGCAGGATTAATCCCGGAAACACCATATATTTT.

This chain connects TRBV19 to TRBJ1-1; no clear D gene. V gave up 7 bases and J gave up 1 base, with 16 bases separating them. Germline lookup yields CDR1 LNHDA and CDR2 SQIVND (reference sequence). CDR3 length: 15 amino acids. CDR3 bases: TGTGCCAGTACCCCCGGTACGGCAGGGAACACTGAAGCTTTCTTT. As protein: CASTPGTAGNTEAFF.

The chain joins TRBV5-6 to TRBJ2-2, with TRBD2 identical over 8 bases. CDR1 is SGHDT, CDR2 YYEEEE, per germline. V trimming: 6 bases; J trimming: 1 base; junction bases outside the gene matches: 8. This CDR3 has 16 residues. The CDR3 sequence is CASTLGGEGNTGELFF. In DNA form, the CDR3 reads TGTGCCAGCACCCTCGGGGGGGAAGGGAACACCGGGGAGCTGTTTTTT.

The rearrangement joins TRBV19 to TRBJ1-1, with 7 bases matching TRBD1. V dropped 8 bases and J dropped 11; count of bases not matched to a gene: 8. The germline CDR1 and CDR2 sequences are LNHDA and SQIVND (reference sequence). CDR3 size: 11 residues. CDR3 bases: TGTGCCAGTCACACCGGGACAGACGCTTTCTTT. Translation gives CASHTGTDAFF.

This chain connects TRBV4-1 to TRBJ2-7; 7 bases are a match to TRBD2. Germline-derived CDR1 and CDR2 are MGHRA and YSYEKL. V gave up 0 bases and J gave up 2 bases; unmatched junction bases: 13. This CDR3 comprises 18 residues. The CDR3 DNA follows: TGCGCCAGCAGCCAAGATTGGGACGGTGGGGGGGGTACCTACGAGCAGTACTTC. It specifies CASSQDWDGGGGTYEQYF.

The V gene is TRBV29-1, the J gene TRBJ1-1; a weak D match, TRBD1 (6 bases). Per the germline V gene, CDR1 is SQVTM and CDR2 is ANQGSEA. The length of the CDR3 is 13 residues. Trimming pared 7 bases from V and 9 bases from J, leaving 21 bases between. In DNA form, the CDR3 reads TGCAGCGCCGCACCCATAGGGGGTTTTCAAGCTTTCTTT. Amino acids: CSAAPIGGFQAFF.

This clone came up once. The rearrangement links TRBV7-9 to TRBJ2-5; 9 bases are shared with TRBD1. The CDR3 spans 17 residues. Germline V CDR1 and CDR2: SEHNR, FQNEAQ (reference sequence). After removal of 6 bases from V and 3 bases from J, the junction contained 14 bases not matched to a gene. CDR3 sequence: CASSPNPGQGMEETQYF. The CDR3 coding sequence is TGTGCCAGCAGTCCAAACCCGGGACAGGGAATGGAAGAGACCCAGTACTTC. The full variable domain, completed using reference TRBV7-9 and TRBJ2-5, is DTGVSQNPRHKITKRGQNVTFRCDPISEHNRLYWYRQTLGQGPEFLTYFQNEAQLEKSRLLSDRFSAERPKGSFSTLEIQRTEQGDSAMYLCASSPNPGQGMEETQYFGPGTRLLVL.

The chain is built from TRBV5-4 and TRBJ1-1, with 11 bases aligning to TRBD1. Germline CDR1 reads SGHNT; CDR2 reads YYREEE (reference sequence). This CDR3 is 15 amino acids long. V dropped 2 bases and J dropped 4; count of bases not matched to a gene: 4. CDR3 sequence reads: CASSFRGTGGTEAFF. The CDR3 DNA sequence: TGTGCCAGCAGCTTTCGGGGGACAGGGGGCACTGAAGCTTTCTTT.

The chain couples TRBV27 to TRBJ1-5; D call uncertain. Trimming removed 2 bases at V and 4 bases at J, with 12 bases between. This CDR3 is built from 15 residues. The V gene's germline CDR1 is MNHEY and CDR2 SMNVEV (reference sequence). CDR3 sequence: CASSLAGRRNQPQHF. In nucleotides, the CDR3 is TGTGCCAGCAGTTTAGCAGGCCGAAGAAATCAGCCCCAGCATTTT.

Only one count was recorded for this clone. V gene TRBV7-2 combines with J gene TRBJ2-5, with 14 nucleotides matching TRBD2. Germline loops: CDR1 SGHTA, CDR2 FQGNSA. Unmatched junction bases numbered 10, after V lost 5 bases and J lost 5 bases. The CDR3 sequence is 17 residues long. This chain's CDR3 is CASSPGTSGRYGETQYF. The CDR3 bases are TGTGCCAGCAGCCCTGGGACTAGCGGGAGATATGGGGAGACCCAGTACTTC.

The chain employs TRBV6-5 and TRBJ2-2; 8 nucleotides agree with TRBD2. The length of the CDR3 is 15 residues. The V segment lost 2 bases and the J segment 7 bases; nucleotides outside the gene matches: 6. The germline V gene has CDR1 MNHEY and CDR2 SVGAGI. CDR3 nucleotides: TGTGCCAGCAGTTACCTCGGGGGGGGGAACGGGGAGCTGTTTTTT. This translates into CASSYLGGGNGELFF.

As to this clone: The junction departs from the called germline gene at one end, perhaps through a read error. The rearrangement joins TRBV19 to TRBJ2-5; TRBD2 aligns across 12 bases. Germline CDR1 and CDR2: LNHDA and SQIVND (reference sequence). The CDR3 length is 15 residues. The CDR3, as DNA: TGTGCCAGTAGTCGGACTAGCGGGGACGAAGAGGCCCAGTACTTC. The encoded protein is CASSRTSGDEEAQYF.

The J gene is TRBJ2-5, the V gene TRBV19; the match to TRBD1 covers 7 bases. Germline V gene lookup returns CDR1 LNHDA and CDR2 SQIVND (reference sequence). V gave up 1 base and J gave up 2 bases; unmatched junction bases: 4. The CDR3 spans 15 residues. Here the CDR3 reads CASSIAAGGQETQYF. The CDR3 DNA reads TGTGCCAGTAGTATAGCGGCAGGGGGACAAGAGACCCAGTACTTC.

The chain carries TRBV6-1 and TRBJ2-7; D not certain. CDR3 length: 13 residues. Germline CDR1 reads MNHNS; CDR2 reads SASEGT. The germline V and J ends were trimmed by 5 bases and 0 bases, with 8 bases remaining between them. This chain's CDR3 is CASSSRGSYEQYV. The CDR3 DNA follows: TGTGCCAGCAGTAGTCGAGGCTCCTACGAGCAGTACGTC.